This T cell receptor beta chain appears in the sequencing data of a study of blood T cell repertoires in COVID-19. On the study more broadly: Samples of COVID-19 (acute and convalescent) were obtained from the United States, Italy and Spain. The analysed material was cDNA or gDNA that came from T cells, B-cell-depleted T cells, or PBMCs.

This clone was detected once. Clinical histories supplied by participants themselves formed the basis of cohort assignment. Cohort 3 recovery required two negative PCRs, clearance, or symptom resolution. Germline CDR1 is MDHEN and CDR2 is SYDVKM. V dropped 7 bases and J dropped 2; count of bases not matched to a gene: 2. There are 13 residues in the CDR3. TCRdb keeps only in-frame clones here, not all; method: immunoSEQ multiplex PCR. The profile shows about 350,000 clones, over 75% of them singletons. The receptor was isolated from a woman aged 25 to 39 who had recovered from COVID-19. Sequencing was performed on PBMCs or T cells enriched from blood (not recorded which). The V call is TRBV28, the J call TRBJ1-2; 9 bases agree with TRBD1. CDR3 in amino acids: CASNGQGNYGYTF. The CDR3, as DNA: TGTGCCAGCAACGGACAGGGGAACTATGGCTACACCTTC.